This T cell receptor (beta chain) stems from a study of regulatory dendritic cells for organ transplantation. Study summary: Regulatory dendritic cells were monocyte-derived, receiving vitamin D3 on days 0 and 4 and IL-10 on day 4.

Allogeneic regulatory or mature dendritic cells were co-cultured for roughly five days with CFSE-labeled sorted T cells at 1:10. The CDR3 totals 18 residues. Germline loops: CDR1 LNHDA, CDR2 SQIVND (reference sequence). Losses at the gene ends were 6 bases for V and 6 bases for J; bases not matched to a gene: 22. Regarding this clone: What it binds is not known.

Assay used: immunoSEQ multiplex PCR; TCRdb lists only in-frame clones, some missing. The sample includes around 19,000 clones, 75% to 90% of them seen just once. The sequence was collected from a human donor in good health. Sequenced sample: naive CD4+ T cells from blood cultured with regulatory dendritic cells. Subset defined: CD45RA+ naive T cells. The rearrangement joins TRBV19 to TRBJ1-2; 7 bases are shared with TRBD1. CDR3 bases: TGTGCCAGTAGCCCCCTAGCCCGGACAGGCGCAGAGGGAAATGGCTACACCTTC. Its protein product is CASSPLARTGAEGNGYTF.